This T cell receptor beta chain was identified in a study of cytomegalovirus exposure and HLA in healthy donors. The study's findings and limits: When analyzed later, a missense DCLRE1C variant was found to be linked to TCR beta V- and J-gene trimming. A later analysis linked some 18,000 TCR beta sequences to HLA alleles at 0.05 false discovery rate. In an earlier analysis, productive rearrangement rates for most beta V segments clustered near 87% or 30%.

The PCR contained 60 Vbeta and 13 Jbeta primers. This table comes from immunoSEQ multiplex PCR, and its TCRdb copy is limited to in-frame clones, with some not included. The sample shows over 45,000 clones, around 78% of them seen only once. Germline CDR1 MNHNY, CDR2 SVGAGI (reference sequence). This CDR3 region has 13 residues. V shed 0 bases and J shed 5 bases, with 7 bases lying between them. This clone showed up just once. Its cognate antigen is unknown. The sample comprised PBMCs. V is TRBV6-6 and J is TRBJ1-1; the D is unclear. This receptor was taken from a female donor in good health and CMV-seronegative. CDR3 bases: TGTGCCAGCAGTTACTCGATACAAACTGAAGCTTTCTTT. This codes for CASSYSIQTEAFF.